This passage covers 4 T cell receptor beta chains from one sample sequenced in a study of vaccination and CD4 T cells after COVID-19. The assay that was used to sequence DNA from cultured CD4+ T cells was the Oncomine TCR Beta short-read assay. TCRdb re-analysed the PCR reads in MiXCR, keeping a single row per CDR3 protein. The sample includes 5,000 or so distinct CDR3 sequences, roughly 40% of them seen just once. Indicated treatment: approximately nine-day PBMC culture with coronavirus spike peptide pools or control peptides (ViraFEST assay). Antigens for these TCRs are unknown. Sequenced material: CD4+ T cells from blood, cultured in vitro, taken after SARS-CoV-2 vaccination. These receptors were obtained from a human donor who had recovered from COVID-19.

This clonotype was detected a few times. The genes are TRBV11-2 and TRBJ1-1; D perhaps matches TRBD1 (5 bases). This CDR3 is 15 amino acids long. The V end was cut by 0 bases, the J end by 6 bases, with 14 bases between. Germline V gives CDR1 SGHAT, CDR2 FQNNGV. The CDR3 loop reads CASSLEGDRYAEAFF. The DNA of the CDR3 is TGTGCCAGCAGCTTAGAGGGGGACCGATACGCTGAAGCTTTCTTT.

The V gene is TRBV27, the J gene TRBJ2-3; D unclear. The CDR3 length is 14 residues. Trimming took 0 bases from V and 6 from J, leaving 10 bases between them. Germline CDR1 MNHEY, CDR2 SMNVEV (reference sequence). CDR3 sequence (DNA): TGTGCCAGCAGTTTATCGGGGTTTGGGGATACGCAGTATTTT. It is translated as CASSLSGFGDTQYF.

J is TRBJ2-3 and V is TRBV7-9; D not certain. CDR1 SEHNR and CDR2 FQNEAQ come from the germline V gene (reference sequence). The CDR3 extends over 12 amino acids. Trimming removed 6 bases from V and 5 bases from J, with 9 bases in between. Here the CDR3 DNA reads TGTGCCAGCAGTCGGGTTCAAGATACGCAGTATTTT. This codes for CASSRVQDTQYF. The full variable domain, with the rest looked up from reference TRBV7-9 and TRBJ2-3, is DTGVSQNPRHKITKRGQNVTFRCDPISEHNRLYWYRQTLGQGPEFLTYFQNEAQLEKSRLLSDRFSAERPKGSFSTLEIQRTEQGDSAMYLCASSRVQDTQYFGPGTRLTVL.

This clonotype was picked up a small number of times. The J gene is TRBJ1-5, the V gene TRBV28, with no clear D. Trimming shortened V by 4 bases and J by 9 bases, and 25 bases separated the two germline ends. In germline, CDR1 is MDHEN, CDR2 SYDVKM. The CDR3 length is 17 residues. The DNA for the CDR3 is TGTGCCAGCAGTTCAGCCGACAAAGGTGTTCTTACTCTGCCCCAGCATTTT. This sequence encodes CASSSADKGVLTLPQHF.